These 31 T cell receptor beta chains were sequenced from one sample in a study of shared T cell receptors in the human thymus. The data were produced by immunoSEQ multiplex PCR, yet TCRdb's version contains in-frame clones alone and is incomplete. The profile covers roughly 710,000 clones, with roughly 88% appearing a single time and under 0.012% taken by the ten largest. The data also belong to a second study, concerning human thymus T cells.

The specimen sequenced was thymocytes. The origin of the receptors is a girl under two years old with a congenital heart defect.

V gene TRBV5-1 combines with J gene TRBJ2-3; 14 bases are shared with TRBD2. The CDR3 consists of 18 residues. V trimming: 4 bases; J trimming: 0 bases; junction bases outside the gene matches: 7. Germline V gene data show CDR1 as SGHRS and CDR2 as YFSETQ. The CDR3 DNA sequence: TGCGCCAGCAGCGTAGGGACTAGCGGGGGTCCTAGCACAGATACGCAGTATTTT. As protein: CASSVGTSGGPSTDTQYF. Using reference TRBV5-1 and TRBJ2-3 for the parts outside the CDR3, the full variable domain is KAGVTQTPRYLIKTRGQQVTLSCSPISGHRSVSWYQQTPGQGLQFLFEYFSETQRNKGNFPGRFSGRQFSNSRSEMNVSTLELGDSALYLCASSVGTSGGPSTDTQYFGPGTRLTVL.

The rearrangement links TRBV5-1 to TRBJ1-3, with D possibly TRBD1 on 5 matching bases. This CDR3 spans 21 amino acids. V lost 0 bases, J lost 0 bases, and 25 bases lay in between. CDR1 and CDR2 from the germline V gene are SGHRS and YFSETQ. The CDR3 region is CASSLVGGSGTTVLSGNTIYF. The CDR3 nucleotides read TGCGCCAGCAGCTTGGTCGGGGGGTCCGGGACTACCGTTCTCTCTGGAAACACCATATATTTT.

This sequence joins TRBV7-6 and TRBJ2-7; 9 positions match TRBD1. V was pared by 0 bases and J by 0 bases, with 6 bases of the junction left unmatched. CDR1 is SGHVS, CDR2 FNYEAQ, per germline. The CDR3 is 17 residues long. CDR3 sequence: CASSLAGTGTSSYEQYF. CDR3 DNA: TGTGCCAGCAGCTTAGCCGGGACAGGGACGTCCTCCTACGAGCAGTACTTC. Supplemented by reference TRBV7-6 and TRBJ2-7, the full variable domain reads GAGVSQSPRYKVTKRGQDVALRCDPISGHVSLYWYRQALGQGPEFLTYFNYEAQQDKSGLPNDRFSAERPEGSISTLTIQRTEQRDSAMYRCASSLAGTGTSSYEQYFGPGTRLTVT.

The gene calls are TRBV19 and TRBJ2-7; D not certain. The germline V and J ends were trimmed by 3 bases and 6 bases, with 21 bases remaining between them. The CDR3 spans 16 residues. Germline V gene lookup returns CDR1 LNHDA and CDR2 SQIVND (reference sequence). CDR3 nucleotide sequence: TGTGCCAGTAGTATTCCTGGCAGACCAGCCGAGGTCGAGCAGTACTTC. Amino acids: CASSIPGRPAEVEQYF.

The genes are TRBV7-9 and TRBJ2-5; no firm D call. The J call may be in error: the DNA end matches TRBJ2-7 better. There are 12 residues in the CDR3. Germline V CDR1 and CDR2: SEHNR, FQNEAQ (reference sequence). CDR3 sequence: CASSKDSYEQYF. The DNA for the CDR3 is TGTGCCAGCAGCAAGGACTCCTACGAGCAGTACTTC.

This clone was seen only a few times. This same CDR3 is encoded by further DNA sequences in the sample. The chain carries TRBV4-3 and TRBJ2-7; D is uncertain. Trimming took off 1 base at V and 1 base at J, with 14 bases between the two ends. This CDR3 has 16 residues. Germline V CDR1 and CDR2: LGHNA, YSLEER. The DNA for the CDR3 is TGCGCCAGCAGCCAAGGGTTTAGCACACCTTCCTACGAGCAGTACTTC. As protein: CASSQGFSTPSYEQYF.

The rearrangement uses TRBV2 and TRBJ2-3; 8 bases match TRBD2. Trimming at V came to 6 bases and at J to 1 base, leaving 6 bases not matched to a gene. CDR1 is SNHLY, CDR2 FYNNEI, per germline. This CDR3 is built from 15 residues. The CDR3 coding sequence is TGTGCCAGCAGCCCCGGAGCGGGGGGCACAGATACGCAGTATTTT. It specifies CASSPGAGGTDTQYF. Looking up the rest from reference TRBV2 and TRBJ2-3 gives the full variable domain: EPEVTQTPSHQVTQMGQEVILRCVPISNHLYFYWYRQILGQKVEFLVSFYNNEISEKSEIFDDQFSVERPDGSNFTLKIRSTKLEDSAMYFCASSPGAGGTDTQYFGPGTRLTVL.

The genes are TRBV2 and TRBJ2-2, with 7 bases that match TRBD2. After removal of 5 bases from V and 4 bases from J, the junction contained 10 bases not matched to a gene. Germline assignment: CDR1 SNHLY and CDR2 FYNNEI. The CDR3 extends over 16 amino acids. The CDR3 sequence is CASSLSGVGGTGELFF. DNA for the CDR3: TGTGCCAGCAGTCTCAGCGGGGTCGGAGGCACCGGGGAGCTGTTTTTT.

The chain carries TRBV2 and TRBJ2-6; the D gene is possibly TRBD1 (5 bases). Germline V gene data show CDR1 as SNHLY and CDR2 as FYNNEI. The ends were cut back, 6 bases at V and 0 bases at J, with 18 bases in the middle. The CDR3 contains 18 residues. This CDR3 is CASRGRWGPPSGANVLTF. CDR3 DNA sequence: TGTGCCAGCAGAGGTAGGTGGGGCCCACCCTCTGGGGCCAACGTCCTGACTTTC.

The V and J genes are TRBV7-6 and TRBJ2-7, with TRBD1 as a possible D gene (6 bases). The CDR3 totals 18 residues. CDR1 and CDR2 from the germline V gene are SGHVS and FNYEAQ. Trimming took 0 bases from V and 3 from J, leaving 21 bases between them. The CDR3 DNA is TGTGCCAGCAGCTTAGCGCTGGACAGATCCTATCTCCACTACGAGCAGTACTTC. This gives the protein CASSLALDRSYLHYEQYF. Based on the CDR3 plus reference TRBV7-6 and TRBJ2-7, the full variable domain is GAGVSQSPRYKVTKRGQDVALRCDPISGHVSLYWYRQALGQGPEFLTYFNYEAQQDKSGLPNDRFSAERPEGSISTLTIQRTEQRDSAMYRCASSLALDRSYLHYEQYFGPGTRLTVT.

The V gene is TRBV5-1, the J gene TRBJ2-7, with TRBD2 as a possible D gene (6 bases). The germline V gene has CDR1 SGHRS and CDR2 YFSETQ. Deletions cut 3 bases from V and 0 bases from J, with 22 bases between. The CDR3 spans 18 residues. The CDR3 region has the DNA TGCGCCAGCAGCTGGCCCGAGGTTTCGGGACTGAGCTCCTACGAGCAGTACTTC. Its protein product is CASSWPEVSGLSSYEQYF.

In DNA form, the CDR3 reads TGTGCCAGTACTGGGACAGGCACTGAAGCTTTCTTT. Translated, it gives CASTGTGTEAFF. The chain has TRBV19 and TRBJ1-1; 8 bases map to TRBD1. This CDR3 has 12 residues. V lost 7 bases and J lost 4; bases outside the gene matches: 2. The germline V gene encodes CDR1 LNHDA and CDR2 SQIVND (reference sequence).

This chain uses TRBV27 with TRBJ2-7; 11 bases are shared with TRBD1. The CDR3 totals 14 residues. The J segment lost 6 bases and the V segment lost 3 bases, leaving 4 bases of the junction unmatched. Germline V gives CDR1 MNHEY, CDR2 SMNVEV (reference sequence). The chain's CDR3 is CASSFGQGAREQYF. The CDR3 region has the DNA TGTGCCAGCAGTTTCGGACAGGGGGCGCGCGAGCAGTACTTC.

J is TRBJ1-2 and V is TRBV29-1; no firm D call. Germline CDR1 reads SQVTM; CDR2 reads ANQGSEA. The CDR3 covers 12 residues. With 4 bases removed from V and 8 bases from J, the gap between germline ends came to 14 bases. CDR3 sequence (DNA): TGCAGCGTTGGAGGCCGGTATCAGGGCTACACCTTC. Amino acids: CSVGGRYQGYTF.

This rearrangement joins TRBV27 to TRBJ2-1; the match to TRBD2 covers 10 bases. The CDR3 is 14 residues long. Germline V gene sequence: CDR1 MNHEY, CDR2 SMNVEV (reference sequence). V shed 4 bases and J 8 bases; nucleotides not matched to a gene: 5. For the CDR3, the DNA is TGTGCCAGCAGTTCGCCCGGGACTAGCGATGAGCAGTTCTTC. Translation gives CASSSPGTSDEQFF.

A note on this clone: The germline gene is not matched at one end of the junction; a read error may be the cause. V usage is TRBV5-1 and J usage is TRBJ1-2; tentative D call: TRBD1 (6 bases). The germline V gene has CDR1 SGHRS and CDR2 YFSETQ. This CDR3 has 15 residues. The CDR3 protein is CVSSPQGGMNYGYTF. In DNA form, the CDR3 reads TGCGTCAGCAGCCCTCAAGGGGGTATGAACTATGGCTACACCTTC.

The chain links TRBV19 to TRBJ1-1; no reliable D call. CDR3 length equals 13 residues. Germline values: CDR1 LNHDA, CDR2 SQIVND (reference sequence). Trimming removed 5 bases from V and 1 base from J, with 8 bases in between. The CDR3 protein is CASSGGRNTEAFF. CDR3 sequence (DNA): TGTGCCAGTAGTGGAGGGCGGAACACTGAAGCTTTCTTT.

This clone was detected once. The chain combines TRBV4-3 with TRBJ2-1, with a possible D match to TRBD2 (6 bases). The V gene lost 3 bases and the J gene lost 0 bases, with 18 bases spanning the gap. The CDR3 runs 18 residues. Germline values: CDR1 LGHNA, CDR2 YSLEER. CDR3 sequence: CASSHDHLSGSSYNEQFF. The CDR3 nucleotides are TGCGCCAGCAGCCACGACCATCTTAGCGGTTCCTCCTACAATGAGCAGTTCTTC.

The genes are TRBV7-6 and TRBJ2-7; 8 bases match TRBD1. Germline assignment: CDR1 SGHVS and CDR2 FNYEAQ. The V and J ends lost 1 base and 3 bases, in that order; junction bases with no gene match: 5. The CDR3 contains 15 residues. The CDR3 bases are TGTGCCAGCAGCTTAGGAGACAGGGGTGGCTACGAGCAGTACTTC. Its protein is CASSLGDRGGYEQYF.

This clone was counted once. The chain employs TRBV6-6 and TRBJ1-2, with D perhaps matching TRBD1 (6 bases). This CDR3 has 13 residues. The V gene's germline CDR1 is MNHNY and CDR2 SVGAGI (reference sequence). Trimming cost V 7 bases and J 8 bases, with 17 bases left between them. In DNA, the CDR3 is TGTGCCAGCACCTACGGGGGGGCGGAGGGCTACACCTTC. It specifies CASTYGGAEGYTF.

This clone has a handful of counts. The CDR3 here is CASSLGKRGHQETQYF. CDR3 DNA: TGTGCCAGCAGCTTGGGAAAGCGGGGGCACCAAGAGACCCAGTACTTC. The chain employs TRBV11-2 and TRBJ2-5; 8 bases match TRBD2. This CDR3 has 16 residues. Germline-derived CDR1 and CDR2 are SGHAT and FQNNGV. The V and J ends lost 3 bases and 0 bases, in that order; junction bases with no gene match: 6.

The rearrangement links TRBV10-3 to TRBJ1-3; 8 positions match TRBD1. V lost 8 bases to trimming and J lost 0 bases; unmatched junction nucleotides: 3. The germline gives CDR1 ENHRY, CDR2 SYGVKD. CDR3 length equals 14 residues. Here the CDR3 DNA reads TGTGCCATCGGACAGGGCTACTCTGGAAACACCATATATTTT. This sequence encodes CAIGQGYSGNTIYF.

This chain connects TRBV2 to TRBJ1-2; 8 bases are shared with TRBD1. CDR1 and CDR2 (germline): SNHLY, FYNNEI. The CDR3 covers 12 residues. V was pared by 6 bases and J by 4 bases, with 1 base of the junction left unmatched. The CDR3, as DNA: TGTGCCAGCAGGACAGGGGCCTATGGCTACACCTTC. It encodes CASRTGAYGYTF.

The V call is TRBV2, the J call TRBJ1-2; 8 bases are a match to TRBD1. The CDR3 length is 13 residues. The germline V gene has CDR1 SNHLY and CDR2 FYNNEI. With V trimmed by 9 bases and J by 6 bases, 9 bases remained unmatched. CDR3 sequence (DNA): TGTGCCAGTAGACAGGGGCAGTGTGATGGCTACACCTTC. Its protein is CASRQGQCDGYTF.

The gene calls are TRBV5-6 and TRBJ2-5; 7 bases are shared with TRBD2. With the DNA end fitting TRBJ2-7 better, the J assignment may be wrong. The CDR3 covers 16 residues. Germline values: CDR1 SGHDT, CDR2 YYEEEE. The CDR3 region has the DNA TGTGCCAGCAGCTTGGGGCTGGGGGGGGGAACCTACGAGCAGTACTTC. Protein: CASSLGLGGGTYEQYF.

The CDR3 is CASSVQSIPNTEAFF. The CDR3 bases are TGTGCCAGCAGCGTCCAGTCCATCCCTAACACTGAAGCTTTCTTT. The chain employs TRBV9 and TRBJ1-1, with unresolved D. Trimming took off 2 bases at V and 2 bases at J, with 13 bases between the two ends. Germline V lookup: CDR1 SGDLS, CDR2 YYNGEE. CDR3 length: 15 residues. Combining the CDR3 with reference TRBV9 and TRBJ1-1 gives the whole variable domain DSGVTQTPKHLITATGQRVTLRCSPRSGDLSVYWYQQSLDQGLQFLIQYYNGEERAKGNILERFSAQQFPDLHSELNLSSLELGDSALYFCASSVQSIPNTEAFFGQGTRLTVV.

J is TRBJ2-7 and V is TRBV6-1, with D tentatively TRBD1 (5 bases). Germline values: CDR1 MNHNS, CDR2 SASEGT. Trimming took 1 base from V and 6 from J, leaving 34 bases between them. CDR3 size: 21 residues. This CDR3 reads CASSEEGNIGLGQSKECEQYF. The CDR3 DNA is TGTGCCAGCAGTGAAGAGGGGAACATTGGGCTAGGGCAGAGCAAGGAGTGCGAGCAGTACTTC.

V usage is TRBV6-6 and J usage is TRBJ2-2; TRBD1 matches at 9 bases. Germline CDR1 is MNHNY and CDR2 is SVGAGI (reference sequence). The ends lost 6 bases at V and 7 bases at J; junction bases unmatched: 6. The CDR3 has 14 amino acids. CDR3 DNA sequence: TGTGCCAGCAGCCGCTCGGGACAGGGCGGGGAGCTGTTTTTT. This translates into CASSRSGQGGELFF.

The rearrangement links TRBV5-1 to TRBJ1-1, with 7 bases aligning to TRBD1. Germline V gene data show CDR1 as SGHRS and CDR2 as YFSETQ. The CDR3 consists of 19 residues. J was trimmed by 4 bases and V by 0 bases; bases with no gene match: 18. Written as DNA, the CDR3 is TGCGCCAGCAGCTTGGAGGGACAGCCTGGCCGCTTGGAAGTCACTGAAGCTTTCTTT. It encodes CASSLEGQPGRLEVTEAFF.

V is TRBV2 and J is TRBJ2-5, with D perhaps TRBD2 (5 bases). Deletions cut 6 bases from V and 3 bases from J, with 11 bases between. CDR1 is SNHLY, CDR2 FYNNEI, per germline. The length of the CDR3 is 13 residues. The CDR3 nucleotides are TGTGCCAGCAGCCCGCCGGGGAAAGAGACCCAGTACTTC. Translating gives CASSPPGKETQYF. Complete variable domain (other parts from reference TRBV2 and TRBJ2-5): EPEVTQTPSHQVTQMGQEVILRCVPISNHLYFYWYRQILGQKVEFLVSFYNNEISEKSEIFDDQFSVERPDGSNFTLKIRSTKLEDSAMYFCASSPPGKETQYFGPGTRLLVL.

This chain connects TRBV4-3 to TRBJ1-1; 9 positions match TRBD1. J gave up 8 bases and V 1 base, and 14 bases lay outside the gene matches. The V gene's germline CDR1 is LGHNA and CDR2 YSLEER. CDR3 length: 17 amino acids. The CDR3 spells CASSQVGSMGQGTEAFF. The CDR3 region has the DNA TGCGCCAGCAGCCAAGTAGGGTCGATGGGACAGGGAACCGAAGCTTTCTTT.